This T cell receptor (beta chain) emerged from a study of blood T cell repertoires in COVID-19. Study at large: Whether acute or convalescent, the COVID-19 samples came from the United States, Italy and Spain. T cells, B-cell-depleted T cells, or PBMCs provided the cDNA or gDNA that served as material.

In the study's own analysis: Amplification of reference gene primers was used by the study to estimate nucleated cell counts. The method was immunoSEQ multiplex PCR; TCRdb's version includes in-frame clones alone and lacks a portion of them. The DNA gave D and trimming, while V, J and clone size come from that table. The table lists a few hundred thousand clones, over 70% of them singletons. The CDR3 extends over 13 amino acids. V was shortened by 2 bases and J by 2 bases, with 8 bases between the two germline ends. The germline V gene encodes CDR1 SGHKS and CDR2 YYEKEE (reference sequence). V gene TRBV5-5 combines with J gene TRBJ2-7; no firm D call. The sample consisted of peripheral blood. The TCR originated in a woman aged 45-65 years with acute or convalescent COVID-19. The CDR3 DNA sequence: TGTGCCAGCAGCTTAGCTGAACCCTACGAGCAGTACTTC. This sequence encodes CASSLAEPYEQYF.